This T cell receptor (beta chain) is from a study of siplizumab effects on memory and regulatory T cells. Study findings and constraints: Memory cells that were CD4+ and unstimulated gave rise to alloreactive sequences, which siplizumab significantly reduced. Memory cells seemed less diverse than naive T cells, which seemed major alloresponse contributors. Alloreactive clones mapping to unstimulated subsets formed only a minor fraction.

The V gene's germline CDR1 is SGHRS and CDR2 YFSETQ. With V trimmed by 3 bases and J by 0 bases, 7 bases remained unmatched. The CDR3 is made up of 16 amino acids. Assay used: immunoSEQ multiplex PCR; TCRdb lists only in-frame clones, some missing. The repertoire has more than 95,000 clones, 93% of them found once; the top ten carry approximately 0.58%. A note on this clone: Its antigen is as yet unknown.

The V call is TRBV5-1, the J call TRBJ1-1, with 8 bases matching TRBD1. Material: Tregs sorted from blood. This TCR derives from a human donor in good health. The CDR3: CASSWGGQAMNTEAFF. The DNA for the CDR3 is TGCGCCAGCAGCTGGGGGGGACAGGCCATGAACACTGAAGCTTTCTTT.